What follows are 25 T cell receptor beta chains derived from one specimen sequenced in a study of blood T cells in healthy people across ages. The use of a sample-barcoded 5' primer and a J-beta primer mix characterized a second PCR of about 7 to 12 cycles. TCRdb reprocessed the 5' RACE reads with MiXCR, giving one entry per CDR3 protein. The top ten clones hold more than 25% of a sample with some 860,000 distinct CDR3 sequences, about 61% of them seen once. Material: blood. All receptors come from a middle-aged man in good health.

The genes are TRBV12-3 or TRBV12-4 and TRBJ2-3; 12 positions agree with TRBD2. The length of the CDR3 is 14 residues. J lost 5 bases, V lost 6 bases, and 3 bases had no gene match. DNA for the CDR3: TGTGCCAGCAGGTCGGGACTAGCGGGAGATACGCAGTATTTT. This translates into CASRSGLAGDTQYF.

The V and J genes are TRBV7-2 and TRBJ2-5; the D is unclear. Germline values: CDR1 SGHTA, CDR2 FQGNSA. The CDR3 contains 14 residues. V lost 5 bases and J lost 11, with 21 bases in between. The CDR3 DNA follows: TGTGCCAGCAGCCCAGCAAGGACGAACAATGAGCAGTACTTC. It encodes CASSPARTNNEQYF.

V gene TRBV9 combines with J gene TRBJ2-7; 7 nucleotides align to TRBD2. V shed 4 bases and J 7 bases; nucleotides not matched to a gene: 14. The CDR3 has 15 residues. Germline V gene lookup returns CDR1 SGDLS and CDR2 YYNGEE. This chain's CDR3 is CASSPDSGSTVEQYF. The CDR3 nucleotides are TGTGCCAGCAGCCCCGATAGCGGGTCTACGGTAGAGCAGTACTTC.

This clonotype was seen once. This chain uses TRBV7-2 with TRBJ2-7; 8 bases fit TRBD1. This CDR3 spans 13 amino acids. CDR1 is SGHTA, CDR2 FQGNSA, per germline. Trimming at V came to 5 bases and at J to 9 bases, leaving 9 bases not matched to a gene. CDR3 coding DNA: TGTGCCAGCAGCCCTGACAGGGGTGGTCGGCAGTACTTC. As protein: CASSPDRGGRQYF.

The CDR3: CASSWTSGAETQYF. CDR3 coding DNA: TGTGCCAGCAGCTGGACTAGCGGGGCAGAGACCCAGTACTTC. This rearrangement joins TRBV7-9 to TRBJ2-5; 12 bases map to TRBD2. CDR3 length: 14 amino acids. J lost 4 bases, V lost 4 bases, and 1 base had no gene match. Germline CDR1 reads SEHNR; CDR2 reads FQNEAQ (reference sequence).

In DNA, the CDR3 is TGCGCCAGCAGTTTTCCTATGTTACAAGAGACCCAGTACTTC. Translation gives CASSFPMLQETQYF. This chain links TRBV5-1 with TRBJ2-5; no clear D gene. CDR1 and CDR2 from the germline V gene are SGHRS and YFSETQ. This CDR3 contains 14 residues. V was pared by 5 bases and J by 2 bases, with 13 bases between.

This clonotype showed up just once. The V call is TRBV24-1, the J call TRBJ2-3; D gene ambiguous. CDR3 size: 13 residues. CDR1 is KGHDR and CDR2 is SFDVKD in the germline V gene. V dropped 3 bases and J dropped 8 bases, with 11 bases sitting between them. The CDR3 nucleotides are TGTGCCACCAGTGATACCCAGGTCGGTACGCAGTATTTT. As protein: CATSDTQVGTQYF.

This clonotype was seen more than once but under ten times. The rearrangement links TRBV2 to TRBJ2-2; 11 bases are a match to TRBD2. V lost 6 bases to trimming and J lost 5 bases; unmatched junction nucleotides: 8. CDR1 and CDR2 from the germline V gene are SNHLY and FYNNEI. CDR3 length: 16 residues. The CDR3 sequence is CASSLRLAGLTGELFF. The DNA for the CDR3 is TGTGCCAGCAGCCTTAGACTAGCGGGATTGACCGGGGAGCTGTTTTTT.

V and J are TRBV20-1 and TRBJ2-4, with 9 bases aligning to TRBD1. The DNA end favors TRBJ2-7, so the J call may be wrong. This CDR3 spans 15 amino acids. The germline CDR1 and CDR2 sequences are DFQATT and SNEGSKA (reference sequence). The CDR3 loop reads CSARTGQGLTYEQYF. The CDR3 DNA follows: TGCAGTGCTAGGACCGGACAGGGGCTAACCTACGAGCAGTACTTC.

This chain joins TRBV9 and TRBJ2-1, with D hard to call. There are 15 residues in the CDR3. V gave up 0 bases and J gave up 0 bases, with 7 bases separating them. Germline CDR1 and CDR2: SGDLS and YYNGEE. CDR3 protein: CASSVGRPSYNEQFF. The CDR3 bases are TGTGCCAGCAGCGTAGGACGACCCTCCTACAATGAGCAGTTCTTC.

This chain joins TRBV9 and TRBJ1-2; D possibly corresponds to TRBD1 (5 bases). V was pared by 1 base and J by 0 bases, with 10 bases between. Germline values: CDR1 SGDLS, CDR2 YYNGEE. The CDR3 consists of 15 residues. CDR3 nucleotides: TGTGCCAGCAGCGTACTCCAGGGACCTAACTATGGCTACACCTTC. As protein: CASSVLQGPNYGYTF.

There are a few counts of this clonotype. The V gene is TRBV10-3, the J gene TRBJ2-6, with 8 bases matching TRBD1. The CDR3 has 17 amino acids. Germline V CDR1 and CDR2: ENHRY, SYGVKD. Losses at the gene ends were 3 bases for V and 2 bases for J; bases not matched to a gene: 6. In DNA form, the CDR3 reads TGTGCCATCAGTGAAGACAGGGGTTCTACTGGGGCCAACGTCCTGACTTTC. This codes for CAISEDRGSTGANVLTF.

The J gene is TRBJ2-5, the V gene TRBV5-1; D is possibly TRBD2 (6 bases). Germline loops: CDR1 SGHRS, CDR2 YFSETQ. Trimming removed 3 bases at V and 3 bases at J, with 12 bases between. This CDR3 spans 14 amino acids. This CDR3 reads CASSSLASEETQYF. In DNA, the CDR3 is TGCGCCAGCAGCTCCCTGGCTAGCGAAGAGACCCAGTACTTC.

The chain links TRBV5-6 to TRBJ2-6; 14 bases line up with TRBD2. Trimming cost V 4 bases and J 2 bases; bases outside gene matches: 5. Germline V gene data show CDR1 as SGHDT and CDR2 as YYEEEE. The CDR3 is made up of 18 amino acids. The CDR3 here is CASSQPGLAGAGANVLTF. The DNA for the CDR3 is TGTGCCAGCAGCCAACCGGGACTAGCGGGAGCTGGGGCCAACGTCCTGACTTTC.

This clonotype was seen more than once but under ten times. The chain carries TRBV12-3 or TRBV12-4 and TRBJ1-6; D is uncertain. This CDR3 is 13 amino acids long. Trimming cost V 5 bases and J 9 bases, with 11 bases left between them. CDR3 in DNA: TGTGCCAGCAGTCTTACCACTCGTTCACCCCTCCACTTT. Translated: CASSLTTRSPLHF.

This rearrangement joins TRBV9 to TRBJ1-6; D is ambiguous. The V gene lost 3 bases and the J gene lost 9 bases, with 7 bases spanning the gap. Looked up from germline, CDR1 is SGDLS and CDR2 is YYNGEE. CDR3 size: 12 residues. This CDR3 reads CASSGSGSPLHF. CDR3 nucleotide sequence: TGTGCCAGCAGCGGTAGTGGTTCACCCCTCCACTTT.

V gene TRBV6-2 or TRBV6-3 combines with J gene TRBJ2-3, with TRBD2 identical over 9 bases. This CDR3 spans 17 amino acids. J lost 2 bases, V lost 2 bases, and 8 bases had no gene match. The V gene's germline CDR1 is MNHEY and CDR2 SVGEGT. The CDR3 protein is CASSYRIAGDDTDTQYF. The CDR3 DNA sequence: TGTGCCAGCAGTTACAGGATAGCGGGAGACGACACAGATACGCAGTATTTT.

This clonotype was counted a single time. The CDR3 reads CASSSRTSGGFGDTQYF. The CDR3 DNA is TGTGCCAGCAGCTCTCGGACTAGCGGGGGATTCGGAGATACGCAGTATTTT. The chain carries TRBV9 and TRBJ2-3; 13 bases match TRBD2. The V and J ends lost 4 bases and 5 bases, in that order; junction bases with no gene match: 10. The germline V gene encodes CDR1 SGDLS and CDR2 YYNGEE. This CDR3 is built from 17 residues.

The chain employs TRBV7-2 and TRBJ2-7; D may be TRBD1 or TRBD2 (5 bases each). Between the trimmed V and J ends, which lost 5 bases and 2 bases, there was a span of 10 bases. The CDR3 is 13 residues long. CDR1 and CDR2 (germline): SGHTA, FQGNSA. The CDR3 here is CASSGDVAYEQYF. The CDR3 coding sequence is TGTGCCAGCAGCGGGGACGTTGCCTACGAGCAGTACTTC.

The chain couples TRBV28 to TRBJ2-1, with D tentatively TRBD2 (5 bases). This CDR3 contains 13 residues. Trimming stripped 6 bases from V and 8 bases from J, with 14 bases between. Germline assignment: CDR1 MDHEN and CDR2 SYDVKM. The CDR3 protein is CASRALLGHEQFF. CDR3 coding DNA: TGTGCCAGCAGGGCTCTACTAGGCCATGAGCAGTTCTTC. Full variable domain (rest looked up from reference TRBV28 and TRBJ2-1): DVKVTQSSRYLVKRTGEKVFLECVQDMDHENMFWYRQDPGLGLRLIYFSYDVKMKEKGDIPEGYSVSREKKERFSLILESASTNQTSMYLCASRALLGHEQFFGPGTRLTVL.

V usage is TRBV4-2 and J usage is TRBJ2-1; D might be TRBD1 or TRBD2, each matching 5 bases. Per germline, CDR1 LGHNA and CDR2 YNFKEQ. The CDR3 runs to 16 residues. V lost 0 bases, J lost 2 bases, and 11 bases lay in between. CDR3 amino acids: CASSQDLGVPYNEQFF. DNA of the CDR3: TGTGCCAGCAGCCAAGATTTGGGGGTACCCTACAATGAGCAGTTCTTC.

The V gene is TRBV24-1, the J gene TRBJ2-1; 8 bases match TRBD1. The V and J ends lost 0 bases and 4 bases, in that order; junction bases with no gene match: 1. The V gene's germline CDR1 is KGHDR and CDR2 SFDVKD. The CDR3 consists of 15 residues. The CDR3 DNA is TGTGCCACCAGTGATTTGACAGGGGGGTACAATGAGCAGTTCTTC. This encodes CATSDLTGGYNEQFF.

The CDR3 nucleotides are TGTGCCAGCAGCCACAGACAGGGGGCGTATGAAAAACTGTTTTTT. Protein product: CASSHRQGAYEKLFF. The gene calls are TRBV7-9 and TRBJ1-4, with 10 bases matching TRBD1. The ends lost 5 bases at V and 6 bases at J; junction bases unmatched: 6. The CDR3 loop spans 15 amino acids. The germline V gene has CDR1 SEHNR and CDR2 FQNEAQ (reference sequence).

The V gene is TRBV27, the J gene TRBJ2-3, with 8 bases fitting TRBD1. The germline V gene has CDR1 MNHEY and CDR2 SMNVEV (reference sequence). With 6 bases clipped from V and 6 bases from J, the junction kept 11 bases outside the gene matches. This CDR3 comprises 15 residues. CDR3 sequence (DNA): TGTGCCAGCAGGCGGACAGGGTTGGGATCGGATACGCAGTATTTT. Protein sequence: CASRRTGLGSDTQYF.

Concerning this clonotype itself: Sequence at one end of the junction differs from germline and may be a read error. The chain employs TRBV12-3 or TRBV12-4 and TRBJ2-3, with D possibly being TRBD2 (6 bases). The CDR3 contains 16 residues. CDR3 nucleotide sequence: TGTGCCAGCAGTAAAATGGAGGGACTGGGCGCAGATATGCAGTATTTT. It translates to CASSKMEGLGADMQYF.